This passage covers 24 T cell receptor beta chains from one sample sequenced in a study. TCRdb reanalysed the 5' RACE reads using MiXCR and keeps one entry per CDR3 protein. The sample has 35,000 to 55,000 distinct CDR3 sequences; over 20% are singletons. Treg sorting used a CD4+CD25+CD127-/low gate. The material sequenced was Tregs sorted from a lymph node. All receptors derive from a female donor with breast cancer.

The genes are TRBV12-3 or TRBV12-4 and TRBJ1-2; the match to TRBD1 covers 9 bases. The CDR3 loop spans 15 amino acids. V lost 4 bases to trimming and J lost 6 bases; unmatched junction nucleotides: 9. The CDR3 DNA reads as TGTGCCAGCAGTTCAGCCTTACAGGGGGCTAATGGCTACACCTTC. Encoded protein: CASSSALQGANGYTF.

This clonotype appeared a few times. The chain combines TRBV12-3 or TRBV12-4 with TRBJ2-1; the match to TRBD2 covers 10 bases. CDR3 size: 15 residues. The J segment lost 6 bases and the V segment lost 5 bases, leaving 7 bases of the junction unmatched. This chain's CDR3 is CASSPGLAEGNEQFF. The CDR3 DNA follows: TGTGCCAGCAGTCCCGGACTAGCGGAAGGCAATGAGCAGTTCTTC.

The sample holds one count of this clonotype. This chain uses TRBV7-2 with TRBJ2-1; D is undetermined. This CDR3 comprises 16 residues. CDR1 is SGHTA, CDR2 FQGNSA, per germline. V was clipped by 1 base and J by 4 bases, with 14 bases between them. The CDR3 DNA reads as TGTGCCAGCAGCTTAGGTTTCAGGTTAGAGTACAATGAGCAGTTCTTC. It specifies CASSLGFRLEYNEQFF.

This clonotype was counted ten times or more. The genes are TRBV29-1 and TRBJ2-7, with D possibly being TRBD1 (6 bases). CDR3 length: 14 amino acids. Germline values: CDR1 SQVTM, CDR2 ANQGSEA. CDR3 amino acids: CSCCVSGDDYEQYF. In DNA, the CDR3 is TGCAGTTGTTGCGTGTCAGGGGATGACTACGAGCAGTACTTC.

This rearrangement joins TRBV27 to TRBJ2-1, with 9 positions matching TRBD2. The V gene's germline CDR1 is MNHEY and CDR2 SMNVEV (reference sequence). This CDR3 has 19 amino acids. Germline trimming cut 10 bases from V and 8 bases from J; bases unmatched to any gene: 27. CDR3 DNA: TGTGCCACCAGACTTAGCGGGAGTGTTTATCAGTTCCTTCCCCATGAGCAGTTCTTC. Its translation is CATRLSGSVYQFLPHEQFF.

This clonotype has only a few counts. The rearrangement links TRBV5-1 to TRBJ1-4; D is undetermined. Germline lookup yields CDR1 SGHRS and CDR2 YFSETQ. The CDR3 loop spans 14 amino acids. The ends were cut back, 5 bases at V and 3 bases at J, with 11 bases in the middle. The CDR3 nucleotides read TGCGCCAGCAGGCAGATGGGTCCTAATGAAAAACTGTTTTTT. It yields the protein CASRQMGPNEKLFF. Full variable domain (missing parts from reference TRBV5-1 and TRBJ1-4): KAGVTQTPRYLIKTRGQQVTLSCSPISGHRSVSWYQQTPGQGLQFLFEYFSETQRNKGNFPGRFSGRQFSNSRSEMNVSTLELGDSALYLCASRQMGPNEKLFFGSGTQLSVL.

This clonotype showed up many times. The rearrangement links TRBV5-1 to TRBJ2-5; 10 nucleotides line up with TRBD2. The CDR3 contains 15 residues. After removal of 2 bases from V and 1 base from J, the junction contained 2 bases not matched to a gene. CDR1 and CDR2 from the germline V gene are SGHRS and YFSETQ. The CDR3 DNA is TGCGCCAGCAGCTTTACTAGCGGGATCCAAGAGACCCAGTACTTC. This codes for CASSFTSGIQETQYF.

This clonotype turned up a few times. V usage is TRBV5-1 and J usage is TRBJ2-5; D may be TRBD1 (6 bases). CDR1 and CDR2 from the germline V gene are SGHRS and YFSETQ. The CDR3 consists of 12 residues. V lost 5 bases, J lost 2 bases, and 7 bases lay in between. The CDR3 is CASRQGQETQYF. CDR3 nucleotides: TGCGCCAGCAGACAGGGTCAAGAGACCCAGTACTTC.

The CDR3 coding sequence is TGTGCCAGCAGCTGGACTAGCGAGCAGTTCTTC. Protein product: CASSWTSEQFF. This chain links TRBV5-5 with TRBJ2-1; 8 positions agree with TRBD2. Germline V gene lookup returns CDR1 SGHKS and CDR2 YYEKEE (reference sequence). The V segment lost 3 bases and the J segment 10 bases; nucleotides outside the gene matches: 0. This CDR3 is built from 11 residues.

V gene TRBV2 combines with J gene TRBJ2-3; D possibly matches TRBD1 or TRBD2 (6 bases each). V lost 9 bases and J 1 base, leaving 17 bases between the germline ends. Germline V lookup: CDR1 SNHLY, CDR2 FYNNEI. The CDR3 contains 15 residues. The CDR3 region is CASGSTGAGTDTQYF. The CDR3 bases are TGTGCCAGTGGTAGTACGGGGGCCGGCACAGATACGCAGTATTTT.

In its sample, this clonotype was seen a few times. This chain links TRBV7-9 with TRBJ1-1; no reliable D call. CDR1 and CDR2 (germline): SEHNR, FQNEAQ (reference sequence). The V gene lost 4 bases and the J gene lost 2 bases, with 5 bases spanning the gap. CDR3 length: 12 amino acids. CDR3 nucleotides: TGTGCCAGCAGCTCTCATAACACTGAAGCTTTCTTT. It yields the protein CASSSHNTEAFF.

This clonotype was picked up many times. V is TRBV6-1 and J is TRBJ2-7; tentatively, D is TRBD1 (6 bases). Trimming cost V 6 bases and J 2 bases, with 17 bases left between them. CDR1 and CDR2 from the germline V gene are MNHNS and SASEGT. The CDR3 has 15 amino acids. CDR3 DNA: TGTGCCAGCAGCAGACTACAGGGACCCGCCTACGAGCAGTACTTC. Translating it yields CASSRLQGPAYEQYF.

This clonotype has a single count. The J gene is TRBJ1-4, the V gene TRBV7-2; D gene unclear. V gave up 3 bases and J gave up 1 base, with 9 bases separating them. Germline CDR1 SGHTA, CDR2 FQGNSA. The CDR3 loop spans 15 amino acids. The CDR3 reads CASSLGRVTNEKLFF. CDR3 bases: TGTGCCAGCAGCTTGGGAAGGGTAACTAATGAAAAACTGTTTTTT.

This clonotype was detected many times. The chain uses TRBV7-2 and TRBJ1-1; the D gene is possibly TRBD1 (6 bases). This CDR3 region has 15 residues. Germline V gene data show CDR1 as SGHTA and CDR2 as FQGNSA. The V end lost 1 base, the J end lost 1 base, and 10 bases lay between the germline ends. CDR3 in DNA: TGTGCCAGCAGCTTAGTCTTGGACAGGAACACTGAAGCTTTCTTT. Amino acids: CASSLVLDRNTEAFF.

This clonotype has just a few counts. The chain uses TRBV4-1 and TRBJ2-7; D is unresolved. The V gene lost 2 bases and the J gene lost 1 base, with 18 bases spanning the gap. Germline V gene lookup returns CDR1 MGHRA and CDR2 YSYEKL. This CDR3 comprises 17 residues. The CDR3 here is CASSQLRLPPGSYEQYF. The CDR3 DNA follows: TGCGCCAGCAGCCAACTACGACTGCCCCCAGGATCCTACGAGCAGTACTTC.

This clonotype was seen repeatedly, ten times or more. The V and J genes are TRBV6-2 or TRBV6-3 and TRBJ1-1, with TRBD1 as a possible D gene (5 bases). Germline V gene data show CDR1 as MNHEY and CDR2 as SVGEGT. The V end was cut by 8 bases, the J end by 1 base, with 14 bases between. The CDR3 contains 14 residues. CDR3 sequence (DNA): TGTGCCAGCCTCGCGGACACCGCGAACACTGAAGCTTTCTTT. Protein product: CASLADTANTEAFF.

The chain uses TRBV6-2 or TRBV6-3 and TRBJ2-1; 11 nucleotides agree with TRBD2. The CDR3 totals 17 residues. The germline CDR1 and CDR2 sequences are MNHEY and SVGEGT. J was trimmed by 4 bases and V by 3 bases; bases with no gene match: 8. The CDR3 DNA is TGTGCCAGCAGTTATCAACTAGCGGGAGTTCCATACAATGAGCAGTTCTTC. This sequence encodes CASSYQLAGVPYNEQFF.

The table lists this clonotype with many counts. The chain carries TRBV28 and TRBJ2-3; D might be TRBD2 (6 bases). V shed 4 bases and J shed 1 base, with 15 bases lying between them. The germline V gene encodes CDR1 MDHEN and CDR2 SYDVKM. The CDR3 has 16 residues. The CDR3 sequence is CASSSSSWGGTDTQYF. The CDR3 nucleotides read TGTGCCAGCAGTTCCTCGTCGTGGGGGGGCACAGATACGCAGTATTTT.

This clonotype was seen a handful of times. This rearrangement joins TRBV28 to TRBJ1-5; tentatively, D is TRBD1 (5 bases). Per the germline V gene, CDR1 is MDHEN and CDR2 is SYDVKM. The CDR3 runs 15 residues. V was cut by 1 base and J by 1 base, with 8 bases left in between. The CDR3, as DNA: TGTGCCAGCAGTTTATCTGGGGGGAGCAATCAGCCCCAGCATTTT. Its protein is CASSLSGGSNQPQHF. Variable domain in full (rest from reference TRBV28 and TRBJ1-5): DVKVTQSSRYLVKRTGEKVFLECVQDMDHENMFWYRQDPGLGLRLIYFSYDVKMKEKGDIPEGYSVSREKKERFSLILESASTNQTSMYLCASSLSGGSNQPQHFGDGTRLSIL.

This clonotype was counted at least ten times. The rearrangement links TRBV5-1 to TRBJ2-1, with D possibly being TRBD2 (6 bases). CDR1 is SGHRS, CDR2 YFSETQ, per germline. The ends were cut back, 2 bases at V and 5 bases at J, with 17 bases in the middle. This CDR3 is built from 16 residues. The CDR3 DNA reads as TGCGCCAGCAGCTTATTTGGAGGGGTAGAAGACAATGAGCAGTTCTTC. Residues: CASSLFGGVEDNEQFF.

This clonotype appeared once. The CDR3 spells CATRGSGSKEETQYF. CDR3 nucleotides: TGCGCCACCCGCGGAAGCGGGAGTAAAGAAGAGACCCAGTACTTC. V gene TRBV5-1 combines with J gene TRBJ2-5; 8 bases line up with TRBD2. Germline CDR1 is SGHRS and CDR2 is YFSETQ. Unmatched junction bases numbered 13, after V lost 9 bases and J lost 3 bases. CDR3 length: 15 residues.

This clonotype occurred a few times. The chain employs TRBV2 and TRBJ2-7, with D maybe TRBD1 (6 bases). The germline V gene has CDR1 SNHLY and CDR2 FYNNEI. This CDR3 has 16 residues. Trimming cost V 6 bases and J 7 bases, with 25 bases left between them. The CDR3 loop reads CASRGQRGVDWREQYF. As DNA, the CDR3 is TGTGCCAGCAGGGGACAAAGGGGAGTTGATTGGAGGGAGCAGTACTTC.

This clonotype has a handful of counts. V is TRBV7-8 and J is TRBJ2-7, with D possibly TRBD2 on 5 matching bases. Trimming stripped 2 bases from V and 3 bases from J, with 14 bases between. This CDR3 comprises 15 residues. Per the germline V gene, CDR1 is SGHVS and CDR2 is FQNEAQ. The CDR3 reads CASSLRLASYYEQYF. The CDR3 DNA reads as TGTGCCAGCAGCTTAAGATTAGCGAGTTACTACGAGCAGTACTTC.

This clonotype was picked up a small number of times. The CDR3 loop reads CASSPLPGDYSNQPQHF. The CDR3 bases are TGCGCCAGCAGCCCCCTCCCAGGGGACTATAGCAATCAGCCCCAGCATTTT. This chain connects TRBV5-1 to TRBJ1-5; the D gene is possibly TRBD1 (6 bases). In germline, CDR1 is SGHRS, CDR2 YFSETQ. V was cut by 4 bases and J by 0 bases, with 17 bases left in between. The CDR3 consists of 17 residues.